This T cell receptor beta chain came from a study of blood T cell repertoires in COVID-19. Study summary: Specimens from acute and convalescent COVID-19 originated in the United States, Italy and Spain. From T cells, B-cell-depleted T cells, or PBMCs came the material, which was cDNA or gDNA.

Study processing details: Nucleated cell counts were estimated from reference gene primer amplification. Using immunoSEQ multiplex PCR, the repertoire was profiled, and TCRdb retains in-frame clones only, with some absent. V, J and clone size are taken as reported in that table, and D and trimming were inferred from the DNA itself. The data contain 60,000 to 80,000 clones, 80% to 90% of them seen just once; the ten biggest clones take up about 0.6%. V trimming: 5 bases; J trimming: 5 bases; junction bases outside the gene matches: 8. This CDR3 is built from 15 residues. CDR1 is SGHRS, CDR2 YFSETQ, per germline.

This clonotype was obtained from a man aged 60-69 years with acute or convalescent COVID-19. Sequences were obtained from peripheral blood. The chain employs TRBV5-1 and TRBJ2-3; TRBD2 matches at 10 bases. The CDR3 sequence: CASRTLAGAGDTQYF. The CDR3 region has the DNA TGCGCCAGCAGGACCCTAGCGGGAGCAGGAGATACGCAGTATTTT.